This T cell receptor beta chain was found in a study of shared clonotypes between healthy human individuals. About the research overall: Donor composition was a couple of women and three men, aged 18 to 49.

The assay was immunoSEQ multiplex PCR, and TCRdb's table has in-frame clones only and misses some. The profile covers 490,000 or so clones, with 76% appearing a single time and under 15% taken by the ten largest. There were only Caucasian adults among the donors, and all lived in Nashville, Tennessee. The table lists this clone with a count of one. V was clipped by 3 bases and J by 2 bases; unmatched bases: 3. This CDR3 region has 16 residues. Germline V gene sequence: CDR1 LNHDA, CDR2 SQIVND (reference sequence). This chain links TRBV19 with TRBJ1-3; 11 bases align to TRBD1. Sample: PBMCs. The receptor was isolated from a woman in her thirties or forties in good health. Some clones in this sample may be carry-over from other donors' samples. This CDR3 reads CASSISDRGPGNTIYF. The CDR3 nucleotides are TGTGCCAGTAGTATTTCGGACAGGGGGCCTGGAAACACCATATATTTT.